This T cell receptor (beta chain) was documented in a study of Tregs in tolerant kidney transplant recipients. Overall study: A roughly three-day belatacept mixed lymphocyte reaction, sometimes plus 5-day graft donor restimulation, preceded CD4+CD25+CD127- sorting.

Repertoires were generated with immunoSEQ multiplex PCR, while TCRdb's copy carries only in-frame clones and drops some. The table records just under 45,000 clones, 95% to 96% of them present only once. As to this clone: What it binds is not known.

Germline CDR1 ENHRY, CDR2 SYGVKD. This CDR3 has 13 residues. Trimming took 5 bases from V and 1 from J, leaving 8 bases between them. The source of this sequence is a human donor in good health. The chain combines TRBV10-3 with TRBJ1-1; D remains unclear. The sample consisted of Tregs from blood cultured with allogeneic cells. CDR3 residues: CAISITANTEAFF. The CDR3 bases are TGTGCCATCAGTATCACAGCGAACACTGAAGCTTTCTTT.